The 10 T cell receptor beta chains presented below share a single source sample, sequenced in a study of cytomegalovirus exposure and HLA in healthy donors. 13 Jbeta primers and 60 Vbeta primers were used for the PCR. Clones were read by immunoSEQ multiplex PCR, and TCRdb kept only the in-frame ones, dropping some. The sample lists under 110,000 clones; roughly 75% were seen once. The sequenced sample was PBMCs. The receptors stem from a man aged 35 to 55 in good health and CMV-seronegative.

V is TRBV9 and J is TRBJ1-2; perhaps TRBD1 as D (5 bases). The germline V gene encodes CDR1 SGDLS and CDR2 YYNGEE. V lost 0 bases to trimming and J lost 4 bases, with 10 bases between them. CDR3 length: 14 residues. In DNA, the CDR3 is TGTGCCAGCAGCGTAGGGGGGGGGAGCTATGGCTACACCTTC. Translation gives CASSVGGGSYGYTF.

In this sample, this clone turned up a few times. The V gene is TRBV6-5, the J gene TRBJ2-3, with unresolved D. CDR3 size: 13 residues. V was shortened by 0 bases and J by 6 bases, with 7 bases between the two germline ends. In germline, CDR1 is MNHEY, CDR2 SVGAGI. CDR3 residues: CASSYSPSDTQYF. The CDR3 DNA follows: TGTGCCAGCAGTTACTCCCCCTCGGATACGCAGTATTTT.

Concerning this clone: This sample also contains other DNA sequences that code for the same CDR3. The gene calls are TRBV6-6 and TRBJ2-7; 12 bases are shared with TRBD2. From germline, CDR1 is MNHNY and CDR2 SVGAGI (reference sequence). V shed 0 bases, J shed 6 bases, and the junction held 3 bases outside the gene matches. CDR3 length: 15 residues. CDR3: CASSYSTSGGLEQYF. The DNA of the CDR3 is TGTGCCAGCAGTTACTCGACTAGCGGGGGACTCGAGCAGTACTTC.

The V gene is TRBV7-8, the J gene TRBJ2-7; 9 nucleotides agree with TRBD1. Germline lookup yields CDR1 SGHVS and CDR2 FQNEAQ. With V trimmed by 6 bases and J by 4 bases, 7 bases remained unmatched. This CDR3 is 14 amino acids long. The CDR3 region has the DNA TGTGCCAGCAGACCGGGACAGGGTCCTTACGAGCAGTACTTC. Protein product: CASRPGQGPYEQYF.

This clone has only a few counts. V and J are TRBV14 and TRBJ2-1; TRBD2 agrees at 13 bases. V shed 1 base and J 4 bases; nucleotides not matched to a gene: 16. The CDR3 runs 21 residues. Per germline, CDR1 SGHDN and CDR2 FVKESK. CDR3 protein: CASSQGWGTSGGAFQYNEQFF. The CDR3 DNA follows: TGTGCCAGCAGCCAAGGATGGGGAACTAGCGGGGGGGCCTTTCAGTACAATGAGCAGTTCTTC.

CDR3 sequence: CASSFRSGNTIYF. The CDR3, as DNA: TGTGCCAGCAGCTTCAGGTCTGGAAACACCATATATTTT. The genes are TRBV7-9 and TRBJ1-3; D remains unclear. This CDR3 contains 13 residues. From germline, CDR1 is SEHNR and CDR2 FQNEAQ (reference sequence). The V gene lost 3 bases and the J gene lost 1 base, with 4 bases spanning the gap.

The rearrangement joins TRBV21-1 to TRBJ2-3; the table's D call TRBD1 went unverified against the DNA. TRBV21-1 is flagged as a pseudogene. This CDR3 has 16 residues. Written as DNA, the CDR3 is TGTGCCAGCAGCAAAGAAAAGGACCAGGGGGCAGATACGCAGTATTTT. Translation gives CASSKEKDQGADTQYF.

The chain couples TRBV10-3 to TRBJ2-5, with TRBD1 matching 7 bases. Looked up from germline, CDR1 is ENHRY and CDR2 is SYGVKD. There are 13 residues in the CDR3. The J segment lost 3 bases and the V segment lost 4 bases, leaving 2 bases of the junction unmatched. The CDR3 is CAISGQGKETQYF. CDR3 DNA sequence: TGTGCCATCAGTGGACAGGGCAAAGAGACCCAGTACTTC.

CDR3 sequence (DNA): TGTGCCAGCAGTCCATTTGCCGGGGAGCTGTTTTTT. Translated: CASSPFAGELFF. This chain uses TRBV2 with TRBJ2-2, with D unclear. Per germline, CDR1 SNHLY and CDR2 FYNNEI. V lost 5 bases to trimming and J lost 6 bases, with 7 bases between them. This CDR3 is built from 12 residues.

This clone was detected only once. The chain has TRBV2 and TRBJ1-1; D gene unclear. The ends were cut back, 2 bases at V and 6 bases at J, with 7 bases in the middle. This CDR3 has 12 amino acids. Germline CDR1 is SNHLY and CDR2 is FYNNEI. In DNA form, the CDR3 reads TGTGCCAGCAGTGAACAGAGGGCTGAAGCTTTCTTT. Residues: CASSEQRAEAFF. Combining the CDR3 with reference TRBV2 and TRBJ1-1 gives the whole variable domain EPEVTQTPSHQVTQMGQEVILRCVPISNHLYFYWYRQILGQKVEFLVSFYNNEISEKSEIFDDQFSVERPDGSNFTLKIRSTKLEDSAMYFCASSEQRAEAFFGQGTRLTVV.